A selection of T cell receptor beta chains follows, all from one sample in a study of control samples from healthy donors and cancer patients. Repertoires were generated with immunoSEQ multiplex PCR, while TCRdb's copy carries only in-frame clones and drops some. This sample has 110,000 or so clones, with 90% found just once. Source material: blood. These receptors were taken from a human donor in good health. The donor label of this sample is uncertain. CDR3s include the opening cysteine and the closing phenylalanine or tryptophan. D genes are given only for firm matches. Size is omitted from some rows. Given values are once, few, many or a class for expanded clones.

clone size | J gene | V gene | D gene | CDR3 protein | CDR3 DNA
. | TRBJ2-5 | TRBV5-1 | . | CASSSTRETQYF | TGCGCCAGCAGCTCTACACGAGAGACCCAGTACTTC
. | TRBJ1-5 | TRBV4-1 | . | CASSQSPDPGIQPQHF | TGCGCCAGCAGCCAATCCCCCGACCCCGGTATTCAGCCCCAGCATTTT
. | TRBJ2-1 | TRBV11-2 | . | CASSRWINEQFF | TGTGCCAGCAGCCGTTGGATCAATGAGCAGTTCTTC
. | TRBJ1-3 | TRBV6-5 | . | CASSSKAMALGNTIYF | TGTGCCAGCAGTTCCAAGGCCATGGCCCTTGGAAACACCATATATTTT
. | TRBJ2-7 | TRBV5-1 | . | CASSLAGRSYEQYF | TGCGCCAGCAGCTTGGCAGGACGATCCTACGAGCAGTACTTC
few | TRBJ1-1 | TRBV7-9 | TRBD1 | CASSHETGAYTEAFF | TGTGCCAGCAGCCATGAGACAGGGGCGTACACTGAAGCTTTCTTT
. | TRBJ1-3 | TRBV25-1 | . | CASSPISHLLGNTIYF | TGTGCCAGCAGTCCCATCAGTCACCTCCTGGGAAACACCATATATTTT
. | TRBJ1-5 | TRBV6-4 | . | CASSRESNQPQHF | TGTGCCAGCAGCCGGGAGTCCAATCAGCCCCAGCATTTT
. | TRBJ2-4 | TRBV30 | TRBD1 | CAWTRTGNIQYF | TGTGCCTGGACTCGGACAGGCAACATTCAGTACTTC
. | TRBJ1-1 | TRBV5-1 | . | CASSLAGRSRMNTEAFF | TGCGCCAGCAGCTTGGCGGGGCGGAGTCGGATGAACACTGAAGCTTTCTTT
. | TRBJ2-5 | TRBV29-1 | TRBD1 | CSADRQGLAWGETQYF | TGCAGCGCCGATCGACAGGGGCTAGCTTGGGGGGAGACCCAGTACTTC
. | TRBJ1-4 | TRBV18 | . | CASSRATNEKLFF | TGTGCCAGCTCACGGGCAACTAATGAAAAACTGTTTTTT
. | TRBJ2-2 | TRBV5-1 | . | CASSLDGRNTGELFF | TGCGCCAGCAGCTTGGACGGACGGAACACCGGGGAGCTGTTTTTT
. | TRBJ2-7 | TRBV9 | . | CASSLLTGDEQYF | TGTGCCAGCAGCCTCCTCACGGGGGACGAGCAGTACTTC
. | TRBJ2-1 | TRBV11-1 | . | CASSPLAATYNEQFF | TGTGCCAGCAGCCCCTTAGCTGCCACCTACAATGAGCAGTTCTTC
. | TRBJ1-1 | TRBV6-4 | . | CASSDSQGEAFF | TGTGCCAGCAGTGACTCGCAGGGGGAAGCTTTCTTT
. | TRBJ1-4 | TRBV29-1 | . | CSVGGGGNEKLFF | TGCAGCGTTGGCGGTGGGGGCAATGAAAAACTGTTTTTT
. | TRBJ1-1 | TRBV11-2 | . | CASSVSLNTEAFF | TGTGCCAGCAGCGTTAGTTTGAACACTGAGGCTTTCTTT
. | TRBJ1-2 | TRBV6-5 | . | CASKDPGNYGYTF | TGTGCCAGCAAAGATCCAGGGAACTATGGCTACACCTTC
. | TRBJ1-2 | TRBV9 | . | CASSVGGGLHGYTF | TGTGCCAGCAGCGTAGGGGGAGGGTTGCATGGCTACACCTTC